This T cell receptor (beta chain) was observed in a study of CD8 T cells in ankylosing spondylitis. Turning to this clonotype: The antigen is undetermined.

Study-wide results and limits: Disease-linked clones were reportedly significantly enriched in matched ankylosing spondylitis synovial fluid. Earlier studies detected some motif variants in reactive arthritis synovial fluid and blood. CD8+ by phenotype, disease-linked clones were relatively rare in peripheral blood.

Germline-derived CDR1 and CDR2 are LNHDA and SQIVND (reference sequence). CDR3 length: 13 residues. The germline V and J ends were trimmed by 7 bases and 0 bases, with 7 bases remaining between them. TCRdb reprocessed the 5' RACE reads via MiXCR and lists one record per CDR3 protein. Among 150,000 to 200,000 distinct CDR3 sequences listed, roughly 31% were seen once. The TCR comes from a male donor with ankylosing spondylitis. Sequencing input: synovial fluid, either unsorted or a sorted T cell fraction (not recorded which). The chain is built from TRBV19 and TRBJ1-5; D remains ambiguous. CDR3: CASTANSNQPQHF. The CDR3, as DNA: TGTGCCAGTACAGCTAATAGCAATCAGCCCCAGCATTTT.